Below, one T cell receptor beta chain is given with its context. Its specificity is not known. This sample is drawn from a study of cytomegalovirus exposure and HLA in healthy donors. It was with 60 Vbeta and 13 Jbeta primers that the PCR ran. Clones were read by immunoSEQ multiplex PCR, and TCRdb kept only the in-frame ones, dropping some. Of over 140,000 clones in the sample, 82% were seen once. The germline gives CDR1 SQVTM, CDR2 ANQGSEA. The CDR3 runs 14 residues. V was trimmed by 6 bases and J by 5 bases, leaving 16 bases between them. Study-wide findings and caveats: Using a false discovery rate of 0.05, a later analysis showed that roughly 16,000 TCR beta sequences were associated with HLA alleles.

The receptor was isolated from a man aged 25-45 years in good health and CMV-seropositive. The gene calls are TRBV29-1 and TRBJ1-4; a weak D match, TRBD1 (5 bases). Sample: PBMCs. The CDR3 protein is CSVARGGGNEKLFF. CDR3 coding DNA: TGCAGCGTCGCTCGGGGGGGTGGGAATGAAAAACTGTTTTTT.